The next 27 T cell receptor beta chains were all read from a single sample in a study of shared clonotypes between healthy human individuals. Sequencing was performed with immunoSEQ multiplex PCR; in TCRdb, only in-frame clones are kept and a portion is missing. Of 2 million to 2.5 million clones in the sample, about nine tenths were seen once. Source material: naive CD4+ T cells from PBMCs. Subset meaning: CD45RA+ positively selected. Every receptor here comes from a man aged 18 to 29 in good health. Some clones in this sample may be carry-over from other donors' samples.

The CDR3 sequence is CASRASGTEGEQYF. CDR3 in DNA: TGTGCCAGCAGAGCATCCGGGACAGAGGGAGAGCAGTACTTC. The chain recombines TRBV2 with TRBJ2-7; 7 bases line up with TRBD1. CDR1 and CDR2 from the germline V gene are SNHLY and FYNNEI. The CDR3 runs to 14 residues. V shed 6 bases, J shed 7 bases, and the junction held 12 bases outside the gene matches.

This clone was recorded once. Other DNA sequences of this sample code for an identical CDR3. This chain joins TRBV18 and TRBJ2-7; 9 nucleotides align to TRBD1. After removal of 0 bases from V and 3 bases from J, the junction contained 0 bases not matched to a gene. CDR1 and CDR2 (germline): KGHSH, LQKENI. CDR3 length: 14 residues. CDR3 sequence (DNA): TGTGCCAGCTCACCACCGGGACAGGGCTACGAGCAGTACTTC. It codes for CASSPPGQGYEQYF.

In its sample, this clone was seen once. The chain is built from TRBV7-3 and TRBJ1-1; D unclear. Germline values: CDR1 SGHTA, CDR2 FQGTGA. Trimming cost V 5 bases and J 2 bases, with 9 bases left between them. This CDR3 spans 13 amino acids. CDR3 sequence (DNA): TGTGCCAGCAGCCTCGAGATTAACACTGAAGCTTTCTTT. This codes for CASSLEINTEAFF.

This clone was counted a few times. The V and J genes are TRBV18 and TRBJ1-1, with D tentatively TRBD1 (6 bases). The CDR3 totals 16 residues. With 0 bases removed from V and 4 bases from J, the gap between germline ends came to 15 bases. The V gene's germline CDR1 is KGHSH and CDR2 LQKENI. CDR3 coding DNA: TGTGCCAGCTCACCACCGCGTGGGAGGGGGAGCACTGAAGCTTTCTTT. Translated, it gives CASSPPRGRGSTEAFF.

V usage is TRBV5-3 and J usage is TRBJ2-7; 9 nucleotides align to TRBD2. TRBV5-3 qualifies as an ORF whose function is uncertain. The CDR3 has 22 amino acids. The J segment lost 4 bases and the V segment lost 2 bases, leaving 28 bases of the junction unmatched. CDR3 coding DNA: TGTGCCAGAAGCTTCGAGGGGCTAGCGGGGATCTACGAAAAGGGTGCGGTGTACGAGCAGTACTTC. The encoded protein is CARSFEGLAGIYEKGAVYEQYF.

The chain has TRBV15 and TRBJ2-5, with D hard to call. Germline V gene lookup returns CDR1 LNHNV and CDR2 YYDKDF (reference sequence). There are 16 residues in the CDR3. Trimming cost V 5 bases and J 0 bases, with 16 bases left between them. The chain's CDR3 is CATSRRSGAYQETQYF. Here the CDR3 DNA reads TGTGCCACCAGCCGGCGATCGGGCGCCTACCAAGAGACCCAGTACTTC.

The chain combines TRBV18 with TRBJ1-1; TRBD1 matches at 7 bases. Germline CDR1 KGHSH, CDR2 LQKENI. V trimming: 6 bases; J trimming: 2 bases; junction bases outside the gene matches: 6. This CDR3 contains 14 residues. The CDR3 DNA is TGTGCCAGCTCGCTCGGGACAGCAAACACTGAAGCTTTCTTT. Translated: CASSLGTANTEAFF.

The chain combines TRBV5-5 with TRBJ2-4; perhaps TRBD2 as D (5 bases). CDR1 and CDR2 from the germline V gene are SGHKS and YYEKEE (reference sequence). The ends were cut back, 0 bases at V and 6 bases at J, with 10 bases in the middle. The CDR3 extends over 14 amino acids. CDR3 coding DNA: TGTGCCAGCAGCTTGGCCGAGGGTTTAAACATTCAGTACTTC. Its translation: CASSLAEGLNIQYF.

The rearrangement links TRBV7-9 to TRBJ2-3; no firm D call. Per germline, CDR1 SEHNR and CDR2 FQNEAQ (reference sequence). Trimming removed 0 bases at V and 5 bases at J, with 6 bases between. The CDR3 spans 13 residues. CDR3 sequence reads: CASSLAGIDTQYF. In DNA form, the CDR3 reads TGTGCCAGCAGCTTAGCAGGGATAGATACGCAGTATTTT.

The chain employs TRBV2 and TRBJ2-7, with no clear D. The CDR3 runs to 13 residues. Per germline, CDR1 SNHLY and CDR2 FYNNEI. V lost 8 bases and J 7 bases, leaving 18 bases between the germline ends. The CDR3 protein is CASGDPTTREQYF. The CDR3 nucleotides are TGTGCCAGCGGAGACCCCACAACGAGAGAGCAGTACTTC. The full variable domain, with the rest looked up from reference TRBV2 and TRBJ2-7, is EPEVTQTPSHQVTQMGQEVILRCVPISNHLYFYWYRQILGQKVEFLVSFYNNEISEKSEIFDDQFSVERPDGSNFTLKIRSTKLEDSAMYFCASGDPTTREQYFGPGTRLTVT.

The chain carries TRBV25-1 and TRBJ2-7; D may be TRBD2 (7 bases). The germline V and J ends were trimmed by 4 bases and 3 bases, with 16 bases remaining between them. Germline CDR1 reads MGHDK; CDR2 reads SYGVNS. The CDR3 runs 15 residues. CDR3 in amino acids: CASSAGASGIYEQYF. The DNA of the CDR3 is TGTGCCAGCAGTGCAGGGGCTAGCGGAATCTACGAGCAGTACTTC.

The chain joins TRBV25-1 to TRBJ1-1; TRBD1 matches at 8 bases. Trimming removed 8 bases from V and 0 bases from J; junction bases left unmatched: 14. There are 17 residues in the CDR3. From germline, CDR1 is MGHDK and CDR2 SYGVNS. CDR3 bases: TGTGCCAGCTTAGACAGGGGCAATGGGAGGGTGAACACTGAAGCTTTCTTT. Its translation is CASLDRGNGRVNTEAFF.

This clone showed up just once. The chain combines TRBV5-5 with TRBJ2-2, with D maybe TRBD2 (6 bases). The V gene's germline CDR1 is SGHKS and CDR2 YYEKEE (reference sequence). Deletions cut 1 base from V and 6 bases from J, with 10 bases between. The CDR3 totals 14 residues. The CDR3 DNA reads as TGTGCCAGCAGCTTGCTCTCGGGGGCCGGGGAGCTGTTTTTT. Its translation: CASSLLSGAGELFF.

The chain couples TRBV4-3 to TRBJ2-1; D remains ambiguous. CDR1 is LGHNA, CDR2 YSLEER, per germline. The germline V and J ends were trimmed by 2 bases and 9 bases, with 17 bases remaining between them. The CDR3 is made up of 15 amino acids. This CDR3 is CASSQTPPLVGEQFF. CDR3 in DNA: TGCGCCAGCAGCCAAACCCCCCCCTTAGTTGGTGAGCAGTTCTTC.

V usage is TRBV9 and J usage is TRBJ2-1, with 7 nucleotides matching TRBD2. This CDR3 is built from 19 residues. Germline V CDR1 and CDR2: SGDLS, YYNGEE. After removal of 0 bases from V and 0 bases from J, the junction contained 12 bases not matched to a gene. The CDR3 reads CASSVVSSASGGSYNEQFF. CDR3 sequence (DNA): TGTGCCAGCAGCGTAGTGTCATCCGCTAGCGGAGGCTCCTACAATGAGCAGTTCTTC. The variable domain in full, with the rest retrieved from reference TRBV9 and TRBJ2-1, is DSGVTQTPKHLITATGQRVTLRCSPRSGDLSVYWYQQSLDQGLQFLIQYYNGEERAKGNILERFSAQQFPDLHSELNLSSLELGDSALYFCASSVVSSASGGSYNEQFFGPGTRLTVL.

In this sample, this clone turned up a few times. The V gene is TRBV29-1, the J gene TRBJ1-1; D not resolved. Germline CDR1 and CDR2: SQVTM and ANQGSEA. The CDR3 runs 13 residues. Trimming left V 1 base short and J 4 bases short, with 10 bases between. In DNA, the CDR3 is TGCAGCGTTGAAGGGGTGTTGGTCACTGAAGCTTTCTTT. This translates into CSVEGVLVTEAFF.

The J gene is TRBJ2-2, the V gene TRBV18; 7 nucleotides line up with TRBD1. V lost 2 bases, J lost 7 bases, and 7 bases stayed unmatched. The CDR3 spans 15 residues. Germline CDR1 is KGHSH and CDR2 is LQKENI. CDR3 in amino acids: CASSPRTGRGGELFF. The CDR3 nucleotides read TGTGCCAGCTCACCAAGGACAGGCCGGGGCGGGGAGCTGTTTTTT.

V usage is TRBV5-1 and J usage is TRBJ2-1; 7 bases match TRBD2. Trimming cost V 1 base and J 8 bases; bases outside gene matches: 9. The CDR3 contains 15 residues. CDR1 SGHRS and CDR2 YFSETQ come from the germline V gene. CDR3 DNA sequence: TGCGCCAGCAGCTTGCTAGCGGATGGGGTCGATGAGCAGTTCTTC. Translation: CASSLLADGVDEQFF.

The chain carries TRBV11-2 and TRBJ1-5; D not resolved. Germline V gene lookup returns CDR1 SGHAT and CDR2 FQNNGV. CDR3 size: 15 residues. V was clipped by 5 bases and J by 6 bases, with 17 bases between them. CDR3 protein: CASSRTGDPTQPQHF. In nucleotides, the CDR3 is TGTGCCAGCAGCCGTACCGGAGACCCCACTCAGCCCCAGCATTTT.

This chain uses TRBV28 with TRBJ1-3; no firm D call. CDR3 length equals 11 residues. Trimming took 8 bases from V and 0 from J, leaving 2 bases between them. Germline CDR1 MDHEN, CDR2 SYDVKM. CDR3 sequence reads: CASFSGNTIYF. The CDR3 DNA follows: TGTGCCAGCTTCTCTGGAAACACCATATATTTT. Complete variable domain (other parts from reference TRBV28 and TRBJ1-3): DVKVTQSSRYLVKRTGEKVFLECVQDMDHENMFWYRQDPGLGLRLIYFSYDVKMKEKGDIPEGYSVSREKKERFSLILESASTNQTSMYLCASFSGNTIYFGEGSWLTVV.

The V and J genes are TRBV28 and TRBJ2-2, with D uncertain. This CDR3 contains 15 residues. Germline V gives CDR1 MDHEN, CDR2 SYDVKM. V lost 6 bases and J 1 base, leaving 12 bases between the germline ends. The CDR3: CASRARGRNTGELFF. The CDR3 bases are TGTGCCAGCAGAGCCAGAGGACGGAACACCGGGGAGCTGTTTTTT.

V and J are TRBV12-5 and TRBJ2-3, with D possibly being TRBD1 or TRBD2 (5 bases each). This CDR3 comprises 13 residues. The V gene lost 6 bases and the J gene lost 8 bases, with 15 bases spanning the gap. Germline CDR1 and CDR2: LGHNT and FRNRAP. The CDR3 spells CASGPGAAGTQYF. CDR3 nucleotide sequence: TGTGCTAGTGGCCCCGGGGCAGCAGGTACGCAGTATTTT.

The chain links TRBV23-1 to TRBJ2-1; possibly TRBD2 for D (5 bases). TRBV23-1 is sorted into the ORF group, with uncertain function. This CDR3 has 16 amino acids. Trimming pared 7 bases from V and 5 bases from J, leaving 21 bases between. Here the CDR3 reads CASTPGKARANNEQFF. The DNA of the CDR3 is TGCGCCAGCACCCCCGGGAAAGCGCGAGCGAACAATGAGCAGTTCTTC.

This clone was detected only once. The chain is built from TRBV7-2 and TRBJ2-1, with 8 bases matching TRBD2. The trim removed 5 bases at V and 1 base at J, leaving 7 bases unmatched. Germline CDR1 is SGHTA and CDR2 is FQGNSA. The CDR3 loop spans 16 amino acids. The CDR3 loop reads CASSPGAGGSYNEQFF. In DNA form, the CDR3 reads TGTGCCAGCAGCCCCGGGGCGGGAGGTTCCTACAATGAGCAGTTCTTC.

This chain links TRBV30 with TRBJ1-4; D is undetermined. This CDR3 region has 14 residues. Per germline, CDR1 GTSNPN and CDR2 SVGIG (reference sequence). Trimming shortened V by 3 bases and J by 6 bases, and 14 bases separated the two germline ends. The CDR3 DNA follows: TGTGCCTGGAGCCTATGGAGGGTGGATGAAAAACTGTTTTTT. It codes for CAWSLWRVDEKLFF.

The CDR3 DNA reads as TGTGCCAGCTCACCCCCGGGACACCGGGATCAGCCCCAGCATTTT. This encodes CASSPPGHRDQPQHF. The V gene is TRBV18, the J gene TRBJ1-5; D might be TRBD1 (6 bases). V lost 3 bases to trimming and J lost 5 bases, with 14 bases between them. The V gene's germline CDR1 is KGHSH and CDR2 LQKENI. This CDR3 spans 15 amino acids.

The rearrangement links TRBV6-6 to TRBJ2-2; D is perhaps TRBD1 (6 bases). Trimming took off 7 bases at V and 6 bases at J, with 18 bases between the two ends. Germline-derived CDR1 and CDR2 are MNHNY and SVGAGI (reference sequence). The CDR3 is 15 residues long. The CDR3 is CASNSGTGSAGELFF. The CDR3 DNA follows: TGTGCCAGCAACTCGGGAACAGGGAGTGCCGGGGAGCTGTTTTTT.